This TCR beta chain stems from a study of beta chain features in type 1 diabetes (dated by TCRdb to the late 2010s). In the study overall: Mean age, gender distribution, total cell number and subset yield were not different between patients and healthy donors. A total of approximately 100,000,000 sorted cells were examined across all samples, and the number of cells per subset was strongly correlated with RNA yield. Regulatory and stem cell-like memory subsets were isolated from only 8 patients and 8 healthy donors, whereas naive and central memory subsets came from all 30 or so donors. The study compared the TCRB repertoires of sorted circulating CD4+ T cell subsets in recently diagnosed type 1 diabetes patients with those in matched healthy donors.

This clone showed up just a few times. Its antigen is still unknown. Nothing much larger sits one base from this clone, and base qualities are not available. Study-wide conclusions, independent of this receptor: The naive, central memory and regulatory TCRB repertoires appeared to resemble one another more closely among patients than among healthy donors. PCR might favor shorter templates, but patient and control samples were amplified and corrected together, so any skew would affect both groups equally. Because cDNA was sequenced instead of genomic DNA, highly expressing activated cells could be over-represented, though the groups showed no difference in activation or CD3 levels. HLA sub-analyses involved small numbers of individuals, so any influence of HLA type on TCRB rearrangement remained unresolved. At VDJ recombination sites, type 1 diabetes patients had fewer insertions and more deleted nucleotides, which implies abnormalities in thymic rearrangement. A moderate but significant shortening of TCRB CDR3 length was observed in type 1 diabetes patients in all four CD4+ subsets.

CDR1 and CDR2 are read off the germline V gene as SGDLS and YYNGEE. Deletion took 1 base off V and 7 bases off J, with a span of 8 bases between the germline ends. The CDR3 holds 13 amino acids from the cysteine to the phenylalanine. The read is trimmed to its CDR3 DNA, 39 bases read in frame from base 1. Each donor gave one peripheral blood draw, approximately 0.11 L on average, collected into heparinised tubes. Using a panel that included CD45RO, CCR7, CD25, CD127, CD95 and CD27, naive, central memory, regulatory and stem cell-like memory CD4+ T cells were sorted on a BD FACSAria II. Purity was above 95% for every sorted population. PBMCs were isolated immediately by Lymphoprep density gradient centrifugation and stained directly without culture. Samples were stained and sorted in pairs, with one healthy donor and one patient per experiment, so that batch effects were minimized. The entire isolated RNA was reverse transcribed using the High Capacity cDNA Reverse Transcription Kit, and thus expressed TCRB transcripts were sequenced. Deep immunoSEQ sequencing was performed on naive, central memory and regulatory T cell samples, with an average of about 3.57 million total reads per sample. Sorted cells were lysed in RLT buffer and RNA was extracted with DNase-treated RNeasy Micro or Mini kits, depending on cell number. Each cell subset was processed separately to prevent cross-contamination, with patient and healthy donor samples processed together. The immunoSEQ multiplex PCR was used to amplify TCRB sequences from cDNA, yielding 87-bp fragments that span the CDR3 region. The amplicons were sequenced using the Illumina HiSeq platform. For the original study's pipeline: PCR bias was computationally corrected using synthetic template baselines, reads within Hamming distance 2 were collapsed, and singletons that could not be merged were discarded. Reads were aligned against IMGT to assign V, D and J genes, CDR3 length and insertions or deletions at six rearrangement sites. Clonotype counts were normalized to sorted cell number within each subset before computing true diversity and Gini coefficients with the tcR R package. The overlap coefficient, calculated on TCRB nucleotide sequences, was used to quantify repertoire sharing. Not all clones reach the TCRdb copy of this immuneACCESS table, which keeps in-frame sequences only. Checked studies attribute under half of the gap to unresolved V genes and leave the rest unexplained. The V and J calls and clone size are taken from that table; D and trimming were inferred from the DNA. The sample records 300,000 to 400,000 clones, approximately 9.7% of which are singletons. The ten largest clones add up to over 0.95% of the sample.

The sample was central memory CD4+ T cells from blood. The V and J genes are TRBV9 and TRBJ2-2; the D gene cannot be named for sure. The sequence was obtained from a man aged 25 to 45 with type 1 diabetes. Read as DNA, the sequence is TGTGCCAGCAGCGTAAGAGGAATCGGGGAGCTGTTTTTT. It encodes CASSVRGIGELFF.